This T cell receptor beta chain came from a study of T cell responses to AZD1222 COVID-19 vaccine. Looking at the study overall: Whether given at about 4 or about 12 weeks, second doses were pooled.

Germline V lookup: CDR1 ENHRY, CDR2 SYGVKD. The ends lost 3 bases at V and 5 bases at J; junction bases unmatched: 8. This CDR3 comprises 15 residues. Study-level points and caveats: A reported finding is that nearly half of spike-specific TCRs target unmutated variant regions. Across the whole spike, CD4 TCRs peaked at regions 160-218 and 743-854.

With respect to this clone: Its antigen remains unknown.

TCRdb's copy holds only in-frame clones and misses some; the assay was immunoSEQ multiplex PCR. The profile shows approximately 88,000 clones, about 90% of them singletons. V is TRBV10-3 and J is TRBJ2-5; 8 positions agree with TRBD2. The sample in question was peripheral blood, obtained on day 0 of AZD1222 vaccination. The receptor comes from an adult in good health. This CDR3 is CAISDGRASGETQYF. The CDR3 region has the DNA TGTGCCATCAGTGACGGGAGGGCCAGCGGGGAGACCCAGTACTTC.